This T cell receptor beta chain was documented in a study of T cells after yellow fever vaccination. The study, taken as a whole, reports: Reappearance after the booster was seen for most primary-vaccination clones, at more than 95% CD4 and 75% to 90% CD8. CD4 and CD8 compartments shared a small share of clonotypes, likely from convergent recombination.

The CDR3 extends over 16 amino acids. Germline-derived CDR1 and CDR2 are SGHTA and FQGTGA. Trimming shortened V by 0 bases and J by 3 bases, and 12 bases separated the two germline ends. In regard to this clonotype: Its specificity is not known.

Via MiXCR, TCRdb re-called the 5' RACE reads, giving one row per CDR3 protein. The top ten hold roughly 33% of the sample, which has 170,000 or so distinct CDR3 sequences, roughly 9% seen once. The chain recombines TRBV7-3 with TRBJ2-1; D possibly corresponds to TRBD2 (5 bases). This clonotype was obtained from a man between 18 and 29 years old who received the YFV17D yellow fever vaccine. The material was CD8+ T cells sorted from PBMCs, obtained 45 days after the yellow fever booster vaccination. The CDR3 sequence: CASSLTPGSLYNEQFF. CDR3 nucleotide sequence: TGTGCCAGCAGCTTAACTCCGGGGAGCCTCTACAATGAGCAGTTCTTC.